The T cell receptor beta chain under discussion was sequenced for a study of shared clonotypes between healthy human individuals. Sequenced by immunoSEQ multiplex PCR; TCRdb stores in-frame clones only, minus some. The sample holds over a million clones, about 80% seen once. Unmatched junction bases numbered 7, after V lost 2 bases and J lost 4 bases. This CDR3 is 17 amino acids long. Germline-derived CDR1 and CDR2 are SGHDT and YYEEEE. Material: memory CD4+ T cells sorted from blood. Subset specified: CD45RA-negative fraction. The rearrangement joins TRBV5-6 to TRBJ2-6, with 9 bases that match TRBD1. This clonotype was obtained from a man between 18 and 29 years old in good health. CDR3 sequence (DNA): TGTGCCAGCAGCTTTGGACAGGGGAAGGCAGGGGCCAACGTCCTGACTTTC. Amino acids: CASSFGQGKAGANVLTF.